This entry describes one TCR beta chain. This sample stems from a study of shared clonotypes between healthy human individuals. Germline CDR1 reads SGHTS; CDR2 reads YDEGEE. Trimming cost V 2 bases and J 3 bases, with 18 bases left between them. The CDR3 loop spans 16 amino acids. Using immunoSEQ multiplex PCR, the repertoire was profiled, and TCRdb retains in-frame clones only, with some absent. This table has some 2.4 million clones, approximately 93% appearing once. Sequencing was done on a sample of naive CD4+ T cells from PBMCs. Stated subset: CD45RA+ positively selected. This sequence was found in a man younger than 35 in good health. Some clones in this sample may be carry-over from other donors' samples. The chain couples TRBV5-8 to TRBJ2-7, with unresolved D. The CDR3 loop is CASSFSSLFLDYEQYF. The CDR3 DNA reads TGTGCCAGCAGCTTTTCGTCCTTATTCCTTGACTACGAGCAGTACTTC.